The sample holds a few counts of the clone carrying this T cell receptor (beta chain). These data are taken from a study of shared clonotypes between healthy human individuals. CDR3 length equals 11 residues. CDR1 and CDR2 from the germline V gene are SNHLY and FYNNEI. The ends were cut back, 5 bases at V and 4 bases at J, with 4 bases in the middle. Sequencing was performed with immunoSEQ multiplex PCR; in TCRdb, only in-frame clones are kept and a portion is missing. This sample yields approximately 1.1 million clones, of which roughly 74% are seen a single time; 0.5% to 0.6% belongs to the top ten.

This TCR was recovered from a man younger than 35 in good health. Some clones in this sample may be carry-over from other donors' samples. Sample: memory CD4+ T cells from PBMCs. Noted subset: CD45RA-negative fraction. The V call is TRBV2, the J call TRBJ2-3, with D unresolved. The CDR3 reads CASSKPDTQYF. DNA for the CDR3: TGTGCCAGCAGTAAACCAGATACGCAGTATTTT. The variable domain in full, with the rest retrieved from reference TRBV2 and TRBJ2-3, is EPEVTQTPSHQVTQMGQEVILRCVPISNHLYFYWYRQILGQKVEFLVSFYNNEISEKSEIFDDQFSVERPDGSNFTLKIRSTKLEDSAMYFCASSKPDTQYFGPGTRLTVL.